This TCR beta chain stems from a study of CD8+CD57+ T cells in acquired aplastic anemia. Study-level background: CD4+ and CD8+ cells, once sorted, gave DNA averaging roughly 3 ug.

Investigators profiled TCR beta VDJ and CDR3 from genomic DNA template. TCRdb redid the calling of the reads with MiXCR, one entry per CDR3 protein. The sample consists of about 470,000 distinct CDR3 sequences, more than 25% of them appearing once. Sequenced patients had shown CD8+CD57+ cell expansion by flow cytometry. The enrolled patients all had severe acquired aplastic anemia. Germline V lookup: CDR1 SNHLY, CDR2 FYNNEI. This CDR3 has 16 amino acids. The V gene end was trimmed by 6 bases and the J gene end by 0 bases; junction bases not matched to a gene: 5. Broader study findings: Between patients and controls, roughly 29 CD8+ CDR3 sequences were found in common.

This clonotype was counted only a few times. Antigen: not known. Being one base from a much bigger clone, this may be a read error. This chain links TRBV2 with TRBJ1-6; 7 bases agree with TRBD1. The origin of this receptor is a human donor with aplastic anemia. The specimen sequenced was sorted CD4+, CD8+, or CD8+CD57+ T cells (not recorded which) from PBMCs. The CDR3 loop reads CASRRDSPSYNSPLHF. Written as DNA, the CDR3 is TGTGCCAGCAGGCGGGACAGCCCCTCCTATAATTCACCCCTCCACTTT.